This T cell receptor (beta chain) was sequenced for a study of lymphopenia after photon versus proton radiotherapy. Produced via immunoSEQ multiplex PCR; TCRdb's table is partial and in-frame only. The table has 35,000 to 50,000 clones, 92% seen once. About this clone itself: Its antigen remains unknown.

CDR1 MGHRA and CDR2 YSYEKL come from the germline V gene. V lost 3 bases and J lost 1, with 9 bases in between. CDR3 length equals 14 residues. The study, taken as a whole, reports: Under photons, naive T cells and diversity fell while effector/memory populations rose. Larger post-nadir TCR diversity loss correlated inversely with survival in deceased patients. Better survival with proton therapy was suggested as possible, not demonstrated. After the lymphocyte nadir, photon-treated repertoires showed oligoclonal expansion, especially of CD8+ Temra cells.

The material sequenced was peripheral blood, taken from a patient treated with photon-based radiotherapy. The TCR comes from a man in his 60s with cholangiocarcinoma. This chain joins TRBV4-1 and TRBJ2-5; a weak D match, TRBD1 (6 bases). CDR3 sequence reads: CASSHTTGQETQYF. The CDR3 DNA is TGCGCCAGCAGCCATACGACAGGCCAAGAGACCCAGTACTTC.